The 7 T cell receptor beta chains given below trace back to one sample, sequenced in a study of blood T cell repertoires in COVID-19. TCRdb keeps only in-frame clones here, not all; method: immunoSEQ multiplex PCR. This table holds a few hundred thousand clones, 84% found once. Sequencing input: PBMCs or T cells enriched from blood (not recorded which). These receptor sequences come from a woman aged 35 to 49 who had recovered from COVID-19.

In its sample, this clone was seen once. The CDR3 bases are TGCGCCAGCAGCCAACTAGCGGGAGCCCGGAAAGAGCAGTTCTTC. This sequence encodes CASSQLAGARKEQFF. The rearrangement links TRBV4-1 to TRBJ2-1, with TRBD2 identical over 10 bases. Germline CDR1 is MGHRA and CDR2 is YSYEKL. V gave up 2 bases and J gave up 10 bases; unmatched junction bases: 8. The CDR3 has 15 residues.

This clone was counted a few times. The V and J genes are TRBV3-1 (or the pseudogene TRBV3-2) and TRBJ2-1; a possible D gene is TRBD1 (6 bases). Germline-derived CDR1 and CDR2 are LGHDT and YNNKEL (reference sequence). This CDR3 has 15 residues. V was shortened by 2 bases and J by 2 bases, with 10 bases between the two germline ends. CDR3 region: CASSQLTGPYNEQFF. The CDR3 nucleotides are TGTGCCAGCAGCCAATTAACAGGGCCCTACAATGAGCAGTTCTTC.

Turning to this clone: Other DNA sequences in the same sample also yield this CDR3. The V call is TRBV10-3, the J call TRBJ1-2; TRBD1 matches at 9 bases. CDR1 is ENHRY, CDR2 SYGVKD, per germline. Germline trimming cut 2 bases from V and 4 bases from J; bases unmatched to any gene: 8. The CDR3 contains 16 residues. CDR3 protein: CAISEGQGPTSYGYTF. CDR3 bases: TGTGCCATCAGTGAGGGACAGGGGCCAACTAGCTATGGCTACACCTTC.

The chain couples TRBV2 to TRBJ2-1; 12 bases are shared with TRBD2. The CDR3 totals 13 residues. The V and J ends lost 11 bases and 8 bases, in that order; junction bases with no gene match: 7. Per the germline V gene, CDR1 is SNHLY and CDR2 is FYNNEI. The CDR3 sequence is CAVPSGRAHEQFF. CDR3 DNA: TGTGCCGTCCCTAGCGGGAGGGCCCATGAGCAGTTCTTC.

This rearrangement joins TRBV7-9 to TRBJ2-1, with a tentative D call TRBD1 (5 bases). V shed 1 base and J shed 0 bases, with 10 bases lying between them. This CDR3 has 16 residues. CDR1 is SEHNR, CDR2 FQNEAQ, per germline (reference sequence). CDR3 coding DNA: TGTGCCAGCAGCTTAGAGGGGTGGAGCTCCTACAATGAGCAGTTCTTC. Its translation is CASSLEGWSSYNEQFF. Full variable domain (outside the CDR3, taken from reference TRBV7-9 and TRBJ2-1): DTGVSQNPRHKITKRGQNVTFRCDPISEHNRLYWYRQTLGQGPEFLTYFQNEAQLEKSRLLSDRFSAERPKGSFSTLEIQRTEQGDSAMYLCASSLEGWSSYNEQFFGPGTRLTVL.

The rearrangement links TRBV5-1 to TRBJ2-5; D may be TRBD2 (6 bases). The CDR3 loop spans 14 amino acids. Trimming stripped 3 bases from V and 4 bases from J, with 13 bases between. Germline CDR1 is SGHRS and CDR2 is YFSETQ. The CDR3: CASSSLQGGETQYF. CDR3 sequence (DNA): TGCGCCAGCAGCTCACTCCAGGGAGGAGAGACCCAGTACTTC.

The chain couples TRBV28 to TRBJ1-2; 10 bases fit TRBD1. CDR3 length: 15 residues. Per germline, CDR1 MDHEN and CDR2 SYDVKM. J gave up 7 bases and V 5 bases, and 10 bases lay outside the gene matches. CDR3 protein: CASSEGGQGSSGYTF. The DNA for the CDR3 is TGTGCCAGCAGTGAGGGGGGACAGGGGTCTTCTGGCTACACCTTC.